This T cell receptor (beta chain) was recovered during a study of CD4 T cell repertoires in COVID-19. Overall study context: Relabeled CFSE-low cells, IL-2-expanded for about 10 days, met spikes from other coronaviruses. Study-level points and caveats: SARS-CoV and/or HKU1 spike cultures shared between roughly 6 and 28% of SARS-CoV-2 clonotypes. Several top expanded SARS-CoV-2-reactive clonotypes were shared by two or three memory subsets.

Germline V lookup: CDR1 SGHDN, CDR2 FVKESK. The CDR3 consists of 12 residues. Germline trimming cut 6 bases from V and 8 bases from J; bases unmatched to any gene: 3. In this sample, this clone turned up a few times. Its antigen is unknown. Data came from immunoSEQ multiplex PCR; TCRdb stores just in-frame clones and leaves some out. Of fewer than 25,000 clones listed, around 86% are singletons. Sequencing was done directly on freshly isolated, uncultured memory T cells. The source material was central memory CD4+ T cells from blood, sampled before the COVID-19 pandemic. The receptor was derived from a human donor who had COVID-19. V is TRBV14 and J is TRBJ2-2; TRBD1 agrees at 7 bases. CDR3 region: CASSLGQGELFF. The CDR3 bases are TGTGCCAGCAGTCTGGGACAGGGGGAGCTGTTTTTT.